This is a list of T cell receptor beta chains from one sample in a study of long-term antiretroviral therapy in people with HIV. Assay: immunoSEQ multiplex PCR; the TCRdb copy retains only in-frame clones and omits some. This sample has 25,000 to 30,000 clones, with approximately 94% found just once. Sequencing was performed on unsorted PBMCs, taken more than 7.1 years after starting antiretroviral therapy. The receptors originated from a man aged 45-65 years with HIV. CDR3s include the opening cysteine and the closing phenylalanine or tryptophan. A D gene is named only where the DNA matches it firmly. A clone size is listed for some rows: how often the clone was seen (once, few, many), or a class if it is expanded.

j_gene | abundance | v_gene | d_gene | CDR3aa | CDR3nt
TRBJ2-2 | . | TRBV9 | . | CASSGTVTGELFF | TGTGCCAGCAGCGGGACAGTGACCGGGGAGCTGTTTTTT
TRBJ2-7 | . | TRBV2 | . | CASSEPAYEQYF | TGTGCCAGCTCCGAGCCAGCCTACGAGCAGTACTTC
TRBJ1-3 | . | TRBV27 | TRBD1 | CASSRWDREPLGGNTIYF | TGTGCCAGCAGCCGATGGGACAGGGAACCCTTAGGGGGAAACACCATATATTTT
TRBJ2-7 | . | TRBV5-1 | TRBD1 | CASSRDRGREQYF | TGCGCCAGCAGCCGGGACAGGGGGCGCGAGCAGTACTTC
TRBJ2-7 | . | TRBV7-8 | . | CASSLAGREQYF | TGTGCCAGCAGCTTAGCAGGGCGGGAGCAGTACTTC
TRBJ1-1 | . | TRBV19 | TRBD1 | CASREQGPDTEAFF | TGTGCCAGTAGGGAACAGGGGCCGGACACTGAAGCTTTCTTT
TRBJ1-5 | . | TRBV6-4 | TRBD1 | CASSAQGEANGNQPQHF | TGTGCCAGCAGTGCCCAGGGGGAGGCGAACGGCAATCAGCCCCAGCATTTT
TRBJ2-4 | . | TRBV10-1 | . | CASSESGRNIQYF | TGCGCCAGCAGTGAGTCGGGCAGAAACATTCAGTACTTC
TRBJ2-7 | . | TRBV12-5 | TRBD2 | CASGLPEEAGDYYEQYF | TGTGCTAGTGGTCTCCCTGAGGAAGCGGGGGACTACTACGAGCAGTACTTC
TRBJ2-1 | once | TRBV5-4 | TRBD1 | CASSFGGQGLNEQFF | TGTGCCAGCAGCTTCGGGGGACAGGGGTTGAATGAGCAGTTCTTC
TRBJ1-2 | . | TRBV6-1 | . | CASSESGRGVYGYTF | TGTGCCAGCAGTGAAAGTGGCAGGGGAGTGTATGGCTACACCTTC
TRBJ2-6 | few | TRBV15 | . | CATSRDSGAGANVLTF | TGTGCCACCAGCAGAGATTCAGGGGCTGGGGCCAACGTCCTGACTTTC
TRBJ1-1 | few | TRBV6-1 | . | CASSYDGENTEAFF | TGTGCCAGCAGCTATGACGGAGAGAACACTGAAGCTTTCTTT
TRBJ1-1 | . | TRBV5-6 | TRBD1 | CASSLGTGPTEAFF | TGTGCCAGCAGCTTGGGGACAGGCCCCACTGAAGCTTTCTTT
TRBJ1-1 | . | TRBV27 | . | CASSPLTGGDTEAFF | TGTGCCAGCAGTCCCCTGACAGGAGGAGACACTGAAGCTTTCTTT
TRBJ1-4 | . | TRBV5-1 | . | CASSSNRGNNEKLFF | TGCGCCAGCAGCAGCAACCGGGGAAATAATGAAAAACTGTTTTTT
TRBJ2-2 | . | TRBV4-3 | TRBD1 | CASSRSGGRTGELFF | TGCGCCAGCAGCCGTTCAGGGGGTAGGACCGGGGAGCTGTTTTTT
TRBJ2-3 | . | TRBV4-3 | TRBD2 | CASSQGPAKAAGSTDTQYF | TGCGCCAGCAGCCAAGGGCCGGCGAAGGCAGCGGGAAGCACAGATACGCAGTATTTT
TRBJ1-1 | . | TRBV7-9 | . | CASSLEVRLNTEAFF | TGTGCCAGCAGCTTAGAAGTCCGTCTGAACACTGAAGCTTTCTTT
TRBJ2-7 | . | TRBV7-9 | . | CASTKSRAPNEQYF | TGTGCCAGCACCAAAAGCAGGGCCCCTAACGAGCAGTACTTC
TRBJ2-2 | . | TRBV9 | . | CASSVDAGETGELFF | TGTGCCAGCAGCGTAGACGCAGGGGAAACCGGGGAGCTGTTTTTT
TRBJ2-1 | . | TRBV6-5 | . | CASSSGGQFGNEQFF | TGTGCCAGCAGTTCCGGGGGGCAGTTCGGCAATGAGCAGTTCTTC
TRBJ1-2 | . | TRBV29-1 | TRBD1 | CSVGQGNGYTF | TGCAGCGTGGGACAGGGGAATGGCTACACCTTC
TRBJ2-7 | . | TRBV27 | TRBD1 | CASSSRTGAYEQYF | TGTGCCAGCAGTTCCCGGACAGGCGCCTACGAGCAGTACTTC
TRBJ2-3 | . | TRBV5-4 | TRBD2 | CASQKRGGTDTQYF | TGTGCCAGTCAGAAGCGGGGGGGTACAGATACGCAGTATTTT
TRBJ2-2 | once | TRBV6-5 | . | CASSSTGNTGELFF | TGTGCCAGCAGTTCGACAGGGAACACCGGGGAGCTGTTTTTT
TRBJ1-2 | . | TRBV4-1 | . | CASSQTANYGYTF | TGCGCCAGCAGCCAAACCGCTAACTATGGCTACACCTTC
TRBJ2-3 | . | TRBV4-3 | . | CASSQDADRGADTQYF | TGCGCCAGCAGCCAAGATGCTGACCGAGGGGCAGATACGCAGTATTTT
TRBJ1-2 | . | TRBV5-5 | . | CASRPQGIIGYTF | TGTGCCAGCAGACCCCAGGGAATTATTGGCTACACCTTC
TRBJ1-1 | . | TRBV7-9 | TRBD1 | CASSLALDRGRGAFF | TGTGCCAGCAGCTTAGCGCTGGACAGGGGGCGCGGTGCTTTCTTT
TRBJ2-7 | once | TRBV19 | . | CASSTRGNEQYF | TGTGCCAGTAGTACCCGCGGAAACGAGCAGTACTTC
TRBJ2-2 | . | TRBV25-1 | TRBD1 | CASSEGGQGYSGELFF | TGTGCCAGCAGTGAAGGGGGACAGGGCTATTCCGGGGAGCTGTTTTTT
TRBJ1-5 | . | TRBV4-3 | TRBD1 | CASSQDMRQGQVMSNQPQHF | TGCGCCAGCAGCCAAGATATGCGACAGGGCCAAGTTATGAGCAATCAGCCCCAGCATTTT
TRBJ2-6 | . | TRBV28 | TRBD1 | CASSFIRTGSSGANVLTF | TGTGCCAGCAGTTTTATCAGGACAGGGAGTTCTGGGGCCAACGTCCTGACTTTC
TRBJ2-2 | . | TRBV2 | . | CASNTPRGGQNTGELFF | TGTGCCAGCAATACCCCCCGAGGTGGGCAGAACACCGGGGAGCTGTTTTTT
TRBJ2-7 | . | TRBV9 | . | CASSVEAGSSYEQYF | TGTGCCAGCAGCGTAGAGGCAGGGAGCTCCTACGAGCAGTACTTC
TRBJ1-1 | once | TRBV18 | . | CASSLLGNTEAFF | TGTGCCAGCTCACTACTGGGGAACACTGAAGCTTTCTTT
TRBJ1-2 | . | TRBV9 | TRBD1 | CASSVGTAGGYGYTF | TGTGCCAGCAGCGTCGGGACAGCGGGGGGGTATGGCTACACCTTC
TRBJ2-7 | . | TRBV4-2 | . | CASSQERLLYEQYF | TGTGCCAGCAGCCAAGAGAGGCTGCTCTACGAGCAGTACTTC
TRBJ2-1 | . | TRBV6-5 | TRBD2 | CASSYSILAGGGEQFF | TGTGCCAGCAGTTACTCGATACTAGCGGGGGGAGGAGAGCAGTTCTTC
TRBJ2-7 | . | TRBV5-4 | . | CASSLSTYEQYF | TGTGCCAGCAGCTTGTCCACCTACGAGCAGTACTTC
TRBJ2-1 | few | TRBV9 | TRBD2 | CASSIGTSGYNEQFF | TGTGCCAGCAGCATCGGGACTAGCGGCTACAATGAGCAGTTCTTC
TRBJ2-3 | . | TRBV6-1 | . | CASSVVGHNEDTQYF | TGTGCCAGCAGTGTGGTCGGACACAATGAGGATACGCAGTATTTT
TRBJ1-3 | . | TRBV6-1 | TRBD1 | CASSGGQGRDTIYF | TGTGCCAGCAGTGGGGGACAGGGGAGAGACACCATATATTTT
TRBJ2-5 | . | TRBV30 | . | CAYTSSRRGETQYF | TGTGCCTATACGAGTTCCCGAAGGGGAGAGACCCAGTACTTC
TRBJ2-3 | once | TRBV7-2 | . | CASSKSGSTDTQYF | TGTGCCAGCAGCAAGAGTGGGTCCACAGATACGCAGTATTTT
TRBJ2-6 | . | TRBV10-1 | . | CASSEGYGANVLTF | TGCGCCAGCAGTGAGGGGTACGGGGCCAACGTCCTGACTTTC
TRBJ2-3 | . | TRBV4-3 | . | CASSQGGPGTDTQYF | TGCGCCAGCAGCCAGGGGGGGCCGGGCACAGATACGCAGTATTTT
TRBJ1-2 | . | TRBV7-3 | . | CASRDPNYGYTF | TGTGCCAGCAGGGACCCTAACTATGGCTACACCTTC
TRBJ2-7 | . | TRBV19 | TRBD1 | CASSIVAGGTYEQYF | TGTGCCAGTAGTATAGTAGCAGGGGGTACCTACGAGCAGTACTTC
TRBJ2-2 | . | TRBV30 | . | CAWSVGLTGELFF | TGTGCCTGGAGTGTCGGCCTCACCGGGGAGCTGTTTTTT
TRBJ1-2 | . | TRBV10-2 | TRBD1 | CASSEVTGGGYTF | TGCGCCAGCAGTGAGGTTACAGGGGGTGGCTACACCTTC